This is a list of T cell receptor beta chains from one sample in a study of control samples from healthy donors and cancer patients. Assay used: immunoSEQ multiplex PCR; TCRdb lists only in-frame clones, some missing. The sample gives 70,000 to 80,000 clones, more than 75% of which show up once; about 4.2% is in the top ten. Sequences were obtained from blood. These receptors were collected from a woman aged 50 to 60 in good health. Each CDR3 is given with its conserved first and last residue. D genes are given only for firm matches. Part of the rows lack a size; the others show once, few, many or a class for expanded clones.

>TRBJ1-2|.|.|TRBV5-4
TGTGCCAGCAGCTTGGTTGAGGGGTTGGAGGGCTACACCTTC
CASSLVEGLEGYTF
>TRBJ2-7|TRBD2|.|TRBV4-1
TGCGCCAGCAGCCAAGCACTAGCGGGAGGGCCGGCCTACGAGCAGTACTTC
CASSQALAGGPAYEQYF
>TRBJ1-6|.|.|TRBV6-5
TGTGCCAGCAGTTATAAATCAGGGGCGGGTTCACCCCTCCACTTT
CASSYKSGAGSPLHF
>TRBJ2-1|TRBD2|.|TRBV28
TGTGCCAGCAGCCGGGGGGGTAGCGGCAATGAGCAGTTCTTC
CASSRGGSGNEQFF
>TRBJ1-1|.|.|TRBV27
TGTGCCAGCAGTTTAAGGGCAGGGCGGAACACTGAAGCTTTCTTT
CASSLRAGRNTEAFF
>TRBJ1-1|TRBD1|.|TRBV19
TGTGCCAGTTCGGGACAGAGGAACACTGAAGCTTTCTTT
CASSGQRNTEAFF
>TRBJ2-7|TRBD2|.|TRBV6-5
TGTGCCAGCAGTTTTAGCGGGAGAATCGAGCAGTACTTC
CASSFSGRIEQYF
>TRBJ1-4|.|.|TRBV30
TGTGCCTGGAGATTCACAGGGACTAATGAAAAACTGTTTTTT
CAWRFTGTNEKLFF
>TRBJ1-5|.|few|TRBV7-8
TGTGCCAGCAGCTTAATGCGGGTCAGCAACAATCAGCCCCAGCATTTT
CASSLMRVSNNQPQHF
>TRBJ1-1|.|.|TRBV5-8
TGTGCCAGCAGCTCCTCCACACGGACGATTTGGAACACTGAAGCTTTCTTT
CASSSSTRTIWNTEAFF
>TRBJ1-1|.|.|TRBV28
TGTGCCAGCAGTTTATTGACAGAGAGGAACACTGAAGCTTTCTTT
CASSLLTERNTEAFF
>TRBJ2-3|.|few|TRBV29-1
TGCAGCGTTGATGACGGTGTGACAGATACGCAGTATTTT
CSVDDGVTDTQYF
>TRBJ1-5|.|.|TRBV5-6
TGTGCCAGCAGCTACCGACAGGCCCGTCAGCCCCAGCATTTT
CASSYRQARQPQHF
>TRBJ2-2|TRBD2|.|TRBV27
TGTGCCAGCAGTCGACAGCCCAAACCGGGACTAGCGGGAGTCGCGAACACCGGGGAGCTGTTTTTT
CASSRQPKPGLAGVANTGELFF
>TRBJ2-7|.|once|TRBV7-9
TGTGCCAGCAGCTTAGTGTCTGGCATCTACGAGCAGTACTTC
CASSLVSGIYEQYF
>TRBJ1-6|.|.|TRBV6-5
TGTGCCAGCAGATCAACAGGGAGGGGATCACCCCTCCACTTT
CASRSTGRGSPLHF
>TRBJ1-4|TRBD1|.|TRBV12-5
TGTGCTAGTGGCCGAGGACAGGTTAATGAAAAACTGTTTTTT
CASGRGQVNEKLFF
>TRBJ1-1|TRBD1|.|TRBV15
TGTGCCACCAGCAGTGGGACAGGGGGCTCGAACACTGAAGCTTTCTTT
CATSSGTGGSNTEAFF
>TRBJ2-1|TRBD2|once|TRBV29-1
TGCAGCGTTGATAAGAGCGGGGAAGGCTGGGAGCAGTTCTTC
CSVDKSGEGWEQFF
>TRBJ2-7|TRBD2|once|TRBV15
TGTGCCACCAGCAGGGGAGGGTACGAGCAGTACTTC
CATSRGGYEQYF
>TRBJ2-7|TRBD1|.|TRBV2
TGTGCCAGCAGAGACGACAGGGCCTACGAGCAGTACTTC
CASRDDRAYEQYF
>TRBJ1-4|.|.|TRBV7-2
TGTGCCATCCCGGGACGACAGGCGGGGAATGAAAAACTGTTTTTT
CAIPGRQAGNEKLFF
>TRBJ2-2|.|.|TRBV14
TGTGCCAGCAGCCAAATTCAGTGGGGTACAGGGCATCTGTTTTTT
CASSQIQWGTGHLFF
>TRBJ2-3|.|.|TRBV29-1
TGCAGCGTTGGATCGGAGACAGATACGCAGTATTTT
CSVGSETDTQYF
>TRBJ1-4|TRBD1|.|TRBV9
TGTGCCAGCAGCACACGGACAGGGGGCAGCGAAAAACTGTTTTTT
CASSTRTGGSEKLFF
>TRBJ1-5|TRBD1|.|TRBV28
TGTGCCAGCAGTCACCTCGGGCAGGGGGGCAATCAGCCCCAGCATTTT
CASSHLGQGGNQPQHF
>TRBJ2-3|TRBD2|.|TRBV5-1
TGCGCCAGCAGCTTGGAGCTAGCGGTTTCTAGCACAGATACGCAGTATTTT
CASSLELAVSSTDTQYF
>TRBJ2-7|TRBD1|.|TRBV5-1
TGCGCCAGCAGCTTGTTAGGGACAGGCATCCACGAGCAGTACTTC
CASSLLGTGIHEQYF
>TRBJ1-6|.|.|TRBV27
TGTGCCAGCAGTAGGGGCGCGCGTAATTCACCCCTCCACTTT
CASSRGARNSPLHF
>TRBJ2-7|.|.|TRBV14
TGTGCCAGCAGCCAAGCTGGGGGAGACTATAGCGAGCAGTACTTC
CASSQAGGDYSEQYF
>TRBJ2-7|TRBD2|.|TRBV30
TGTGCCTGGAGCCCTAGCGGCACCTACGAGCAGTACTTC
CAWSPSGTYEQYF
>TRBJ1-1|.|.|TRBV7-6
TGTGCCAGCAGCTTAAACCCTTGGACTGAAGCTTTCTTT
CASSLNPWTEAFF
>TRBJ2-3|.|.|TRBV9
TGTGCCAGCAGCGTAGTCCCCACAGATACGCAGTATTTT
CASSVVPTDTQYF
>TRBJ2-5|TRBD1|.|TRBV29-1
TGCAGCTCGGGACAGGGGATGGAGACCCAGTACTTC
CSSGQGMETQYF
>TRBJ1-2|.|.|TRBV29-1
TGCAGCGTTGATGAGCGGGAGGGAAAGAGGAGCTACACCTTC
CSVDEREGKRSYTF
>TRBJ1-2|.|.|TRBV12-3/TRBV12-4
TGTGCCAGCAGTTTTTGGGGGAGTGGCTACACCTTC
CASSFWGSGYTF
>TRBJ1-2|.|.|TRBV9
TGTGCCAGCAGCGTAGACGAGGTGGCGATCTATGGCTACACCTTC
CASSVDEVAIYGYTF
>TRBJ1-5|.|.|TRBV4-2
TGTGCCAGCAGCCAAGCGGGGGGGGGTGGTTTCAATCAGCCCCAGCATTTT
CASSQAGGGGFNQPQHF
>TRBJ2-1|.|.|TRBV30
TGTGCCTGGAGTAGGGGGAGGGTAGCCTACAATGAGCAGTTCTTC
CAWSRGRVAYNEQFF
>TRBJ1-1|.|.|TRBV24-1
TGTGCCACCGAGGGGCCGGGTGAAGCTTTCTTT
CATEGPGEAFF
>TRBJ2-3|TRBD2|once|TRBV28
TGTGCCAGCAGTTTTGGGGGAGGGCCAGCCACAGATACGCAGTATTTT
CASSFGGGPATDTQYF
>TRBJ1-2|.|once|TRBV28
TGTGCCAGCAGTTCGGATTTTGGCTACACCTTC
CASSSDFGYTF
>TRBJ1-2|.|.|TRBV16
TGTGCCAGCAGCCAATCCGCCGGGGGGCTTGGCTACACCTTC
CASSQSAGGLGYTF
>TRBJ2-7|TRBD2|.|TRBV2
TGTGCCAGCAGTGAAGCGAACGGGAGGTTCTACGAGCAGTACTTC
CASSEANGRFYEQYF
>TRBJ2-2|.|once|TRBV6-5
TGTGCCAGCAGTTATCGGTGGGAGACGAGGGGCCGGGAGCTGTTTTTT
CASSYRWETRGRELFF
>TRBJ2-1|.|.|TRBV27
TGTGCCAGCAGTTTATGGAGGGGGCAAAACTACAATGAGCAGTTCTTC
CASSLWRGQNYNEQFF
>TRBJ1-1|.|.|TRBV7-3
TGTGCCAGCAGAGCTCAGGGGTCCACTGAAGCTTTCTTT
CASRAQGSTEAFF
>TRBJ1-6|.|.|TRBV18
TGTGCCAGCTCACCACCAGGTTCACCCCTCCACTTT
CASSPPGSPLHF
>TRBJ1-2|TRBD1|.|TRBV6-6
TGTGCCAGCAGGGGTACAGGGGGCGATAACTATGGCTACACCTTC
CASRGTGGDNYGYTF
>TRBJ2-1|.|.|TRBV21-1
TGTGCCAGCAGCAAAGCCCCGGGGGCCTTTTTTTACAATGAGCAGTTCTTC
CASSKAPGAFFYNEQFF
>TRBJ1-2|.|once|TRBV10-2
TGCGCCAGCAACCCAGGGTATGGCTACACCTTC
CASNPGYGYTF
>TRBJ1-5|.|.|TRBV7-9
TGTGCCAGCAGCTTAGGGGGGATGCCCCAGCATTTT
CASSLGGMPQHF